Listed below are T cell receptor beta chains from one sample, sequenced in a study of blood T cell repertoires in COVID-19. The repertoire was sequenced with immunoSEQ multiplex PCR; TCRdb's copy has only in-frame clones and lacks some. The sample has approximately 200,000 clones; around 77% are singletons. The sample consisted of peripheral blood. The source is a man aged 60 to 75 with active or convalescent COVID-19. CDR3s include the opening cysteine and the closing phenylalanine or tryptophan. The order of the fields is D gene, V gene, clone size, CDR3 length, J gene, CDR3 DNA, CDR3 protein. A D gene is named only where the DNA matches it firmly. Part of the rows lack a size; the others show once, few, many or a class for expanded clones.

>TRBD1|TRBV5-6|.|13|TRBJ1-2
TGTGCCAGCAGCCCGGGACAGGGCTATGGCTACACCTTC
CASSPGQGYGYTF
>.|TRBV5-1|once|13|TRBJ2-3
TGCGCCAGCAGGAGACTGAGCACAGATACGCAGTATTTT
CASRRLSTDTQYF
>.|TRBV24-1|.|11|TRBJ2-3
TGTGCCACCAGTCGGGAGGATACGCAGTATTTT
CATSREDTQYF
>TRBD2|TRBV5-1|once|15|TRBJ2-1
TGCGCCAGCAGAGAAGCGGGAGGGGGGTACAATGAGCAGTTCTTC
CASREAGGGYNEQFF
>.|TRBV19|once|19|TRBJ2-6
TGTGCCAGTAGTACCGGCGGGACAGCCCTTCTATCTGGGGCCAACGTCCTGACTTTC
CASSTGGTALLSGANVLTF
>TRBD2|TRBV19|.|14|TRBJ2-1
TGTGCCAGTAGCGCTAGCGGGAGGGCCAATGAGCAGTTCTTC
CASSASGRANEQFF
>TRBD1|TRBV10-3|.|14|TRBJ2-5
TGTGCCATCAGTGAGTCGACAGGGGGCAAGACCCAGTACTTC
CAISESTGGKTQYF
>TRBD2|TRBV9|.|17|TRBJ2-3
TGTGCCAGCAGCGCATCAGGACTAGCGGAGACCACAGATACGCAGTATTTT
CASSASGLAETTDTQYF
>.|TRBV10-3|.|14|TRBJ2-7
TGTGCCACATCCCTCAGGGTTGGCTCCTACGAGCAGTACTTC
CATSLRVGSYEQYF
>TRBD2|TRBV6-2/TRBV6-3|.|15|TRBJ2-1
TGTGCCAGCAGCTCAAGCGGGAGTAGGTACAATGAGCAGTTCTTC
CASSSSGSRYNEQFF
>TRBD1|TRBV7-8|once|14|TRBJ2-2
TGTGCCAGCAGCCACGGGACAGGAGCCGGGGAGCTGTTTTTT
CASSHGTGAGELFF
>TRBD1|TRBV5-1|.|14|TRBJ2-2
TGCGCCAGCAGCTACGACAGGGTAACCGGGGAGCTGTTTTTT
CASSYDRVTGELFF
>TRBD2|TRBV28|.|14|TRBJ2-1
TGTGCCAGCAGTCCAAGACTAGCGGGAGCTCAGAGGTTCTTC
CASSPRLAGAQRFF
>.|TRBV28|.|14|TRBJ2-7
TGTGCCAGCAGCGCAGTTGACAGCTCCTACGAGCAGTACTTC
CASSAVDSSYEQYF
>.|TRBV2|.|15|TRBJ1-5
TGTGCCAGCAGCGGCGACAGGACTAGCAATCAGCCCCAGCATTTT
CASSGDRTSNQPQHF